This note documents a single T cell receptor (beta chain) sequence. The data belong to a study of neoadjuvant anti-PD-1 for oral cavity cancer. Study as a whole: Patients without progression got a fourth dose around day 43.

The assay was immunoSEQ multiplex PCR, and TCRdb's table has in-frame clones only and misses some. The sample consists of tens of thousands of clones, over 70% of them appearing once. Trimming left V 7 bases short and J 1 base short, with 13 bases between. Germline CDR1 reads MNHNY; CDR2 reads SVGAGI (reference sequence). The CDR3 loop spans 14 amino acids. Sequencing was performed on PBMCs, taken before nivolumab (anti-PD-1) treatment. This receptor was identified in a person aged 35-80 years with oral cavity squamous cell carcinoma. This chain joins TRBV6-6 and TRBJ1-1; D unclear. CDR3 sequence (DNA): TGTGCCAGCACCGACCTCCGACAGAACACTGAAGCTTTCTTT. Its protein is CASTDLRQNTEAFF.